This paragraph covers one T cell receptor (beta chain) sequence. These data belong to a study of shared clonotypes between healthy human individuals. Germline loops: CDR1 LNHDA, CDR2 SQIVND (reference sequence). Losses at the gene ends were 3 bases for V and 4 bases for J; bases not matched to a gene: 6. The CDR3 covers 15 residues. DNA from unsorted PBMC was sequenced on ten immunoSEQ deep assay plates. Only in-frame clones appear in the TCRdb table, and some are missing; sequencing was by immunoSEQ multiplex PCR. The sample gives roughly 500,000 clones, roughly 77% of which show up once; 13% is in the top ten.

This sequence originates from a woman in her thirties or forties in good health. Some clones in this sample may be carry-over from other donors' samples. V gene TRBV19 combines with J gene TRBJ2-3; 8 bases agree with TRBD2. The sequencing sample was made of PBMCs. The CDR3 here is CASSIGGVSSDTQYF. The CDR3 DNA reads TGTGCCAGTAGTATCGGGGGGGTGAGCTCAGATACGCAGTATTTT.